This TCR beta chain was identified in a study of chemoradiotherapy in HPV16-positive cancers. CDR1 SEHNR and CDR2 FQNEAQ come from the germline V gene (reference sequence). V shed 3 bases and J 8 bases; nucleotides not matched to a gene: 4. CDR3 length: 14 residues. Some clones are missing from TCRdb's copy, which holds only in-frame ones; the method was immunoSEQ multiplex PCR. The sample shows roughly 23,000 clones, around two thirds of them seen only once. This specimen was collected from a patient who underwent chemoradiotherapy. The V call is TRBV7-9, the J call TRBJ2-1, with 10 bases that match TRBD2. The clonotype originates from a human donor with HPV-associated anogenital cancer. CDR3: CASSLLAGVYEQFF. CDR3 DNA sequence: TGTGCCAGCAGCTTGCTAGCGGGAGTATATGAGCAGTTCTTC.